This T cell receptor beta chain comes out of a study of monozygotic twins with inflammatory bowel disease. TCRdb reanalyzed the 5' RACE reads and collapses them to one entry per CDR3 protein, without DNA. The listing contains just over 300,000 distinct CDR3 sequences. CDR1 and CDR2 from the germline V gene are KGHSH and LQKENI. The CDR3 totals 14 residues. The sample was blood. The V call is TRBV18, the J call TRBJ1-6; TCRdb picks TRBD1, but there is no DNA to check that call. This TCR was recovered from a human donor with ulcerative colitis or Crohn's disease, or a healthy co-twin of an affected twin (not recorded which). CDR3 in amino acids: CASSLSGERSPLHF.